The rows below give T cell receptor beta chains drawn from one sample of a study of long-term antiretroviral therapy in people with HIV. Method: immunoSEQ multiplex PCR; TCRdb's copy keeps in-frame clones and lacks some. There are about 8,600 clones in the sample; about 73% occur only once, and around 23% lies in the top ten. The sequencing here drew on unsorted PBMCs, taken 0.6 years before starting antiretroviral therapy. These receptors originate from a man in his forties or fifties with HIV. Both conserved end residues are part of each CDR3. The D gene is left open where the match is weak. A row's size may be missing; if present it is once, few, many or a size class.

clone size	V gene	J gene	D gene	CDR3 protein	CDR3 DNA
.	TRBV5-1	TRBJ1-1	.	CASNLEGVGAFF	TGCGCCAGCAACCTGGAAGGGGTAGGAGCTTTCTTT
.	TRBV5-1	TRBJ2-7	TRBD2	CASSHTTSGGAYYEQYF	TGCGCCAGCAGCCACACCACTAGCGGGGGGGCGTACTACGAGCAGTACTTC
once	TRBV7-9	TRBJ1-1	.	CASSLDLNTEAFF	TGTGCCAGCAGCTTAGATCTGAACACTGAAGCTTTCTTT
.	TRBV7-8	TRBJ1-1	.	CASSFGGSGNTEAFF	TGTGCCAGCAGCTTTGGCGGGAGCGGGAACACTGAAGCTTTCTTT
.	TRBV11-2	TRBJ1-3	.	CASSFTRGFGGNTIYF	TGTGCCAGCAGCTTCACCAGGGGATTTGGAGGAAACACCATATATTTT
.	TRBV5-6	TRBJ1-5	TRBD1	CASSTLTGDGNQPQHF	TGTGCCAGCAGCACACTGACAGGGGACGGTAATCAGCCCCAGCATTTT
.	TRBV7-8	TRBJ1-6	.	CASSTLTGPTEYNSPLHF	TGTGCCAGCAGCACTTTGACAGGTCCTACCGAGTATAATTCACCCCTCCACTTT
.	TRBV9	TRBJ1-5	TRBD1	CASSVTGGGDPQHF	TGTGCCAGCAGCGTGACAGGGGGGGGAGACCCCCAGCATTTT
.	TRBV11-1	TRBJ2-2	.	CASTQARGPNTGELFF	TGTGCCAGCACCCAGGCTAGGGGCCCGAACACCGGGGAGCTGTTTTTT
.	TRBV7-2	TRBJ2-7	TRBD1	CASSLDRGEQYF	TGTGCCAGCAGCCTCGACAGGGGCGAGCAGTACTTC
.	TRBV9	TRBJ2-7	TRBD2	CASSVGSGSYEQYF	TGTGCCAGCAGCGTTGGTAGCGGGTCCTACGAGCAGTACTTC
few	TRBV20-1	TRBJ1-2	.	CSARGGAGYTF	TGCAGTGCTAGAGGAGGGGCTGGCTACACCTTC
.	TRBV13	TRBJ1-2	.	CASSLQGGYGYTF	TGTGCCAGCAGCTTACAGGGCGGCTATGGCTACACCTTC
.	TRBV6-6	TRBJ1-1	.	CASSYRQGTEAFF	TGTGCCAGCAGTTATAGGCAGGGCACTGAAGCTTTCTTT
.	TRBV6-1	TRBJ1-2	TRBD1	CASSGATGGVDGYTF	TGTGCCAGCAGTGGAGCGACAGGGGGCGTAGATGGCTACACCTTC
once	TRBV5-5	TRBJ2-7	TRBD1	CASSFGTGAYEQYF	TGTGCCAGCAGCTTCGGGACAGGGGCTTACGAGCAGTACTTC
.	TRBV7-9	TRBJ1-1	.	CASSLVGGDTEAFF	TGTGCCAGCAGCCTCGTGGGGGGCGACACTGAAGCTTTCTTT
.	TRBV5-1	TRBJ1-2	TRBD1	CASSLLPDDRGSGYTF	TGCGCCAGCAGCTTGCTTCCCGACGACAGGGGATCTGGCTACACCTTC
.	TRBV19	TRBJ1-4	.	CASSIAGFERKLFF	TGTGCCAGTAGTATAGCAGGGTTCGAAAGAAAACTGTTTTTT
.	TRBV11-2	TRBJ1-4	TRBD1	CASSFVKGGYGEKLFF	TGTGCCAGCAGCTTCGTGAAAGGGGGCTATGGTGAAAAACTGTTTTTT
.	TRBV6-1	TRBJ1-2	.	CASSEGIGKGGYTF	TGTGCCAGCAGTGAAGGAATCGGAAAGGGGGGCTACACCTTC
few	TRBV2	TRBJ2-1	.	CASSAPTLLHNEQFF	TGTGCCAGCAGTGCGCCGACCCTTCTTCACAATGAGCAGTTCTTC
few	TRBV19	TRBJ2-7	TRBD1	CASSHEGTGIREQYF	TGTGCCAGTAGTCACGAGGGGACAGGGATTCGCGAGCAGTACTTC
.	TRBV6-1	TRBJ2-2	TRBD2	CASSEAPGLAGTGELFF	TGTGCCAGCAGTGAAGCGCCGGGACTAGCGGGCACCGGGGAGCTGTTTTTT
large	TRBV6-4	TRBJ2-3	TRBD2	CASSDGLATDTQYF	TGTGCCAGCAGTGACGGACTAGCAACAGATACGCAGTATTTT
.	TRBV19	TRBJ1-5	.	CASTDTETSGNQPQHF	TGTGCCAGTACGGACACAGAAACGTCGGGAAATCAGCCCCAGCATTTT
.	TRBV6-5	TRBJ1-1	.	CASSLTASNTEAFF	TGTGCCAGCAGTTTGACAGCCAGCAACACTGAAGCTTTCTTT
.	TRBV7-7	TRBJ1-4	TRBD1	CASSPGGQPNEKLFF	TGTGCCAGCAGCCCGGGGGGACAGCCGAATGAAAAACTGTTTTTT
.	TRBV10-3	TRBJ1-2	.	CATQPRTQTNYGYTF	TGTGCCACCCAACCGAGGACACAAACTAACTATGGCTACACCTTC
.	TRBV5-6	TRBJ1-5	.	CASSFGGASQPQHF	TGTGCCAGCAGCTTTGGGGGGGCCTCTCAGCCCCAGCATTTT
.	TRBV30	TRBJ1-2	.	CAWSEGGGYGYTF	TGTGCCTGGAGCGAAGGGGGGGGGTATGGCTACACCTTC
.	TRBV7-9	TRBJ2-1	TRBD1	CASSLGQGADGEQFF	TGTGCCAGCAGCTTGGGACAGGGGGCGGACGGTGAGCAGTTCTTC
.	TRBV11-3	TRBJ2-3	.	CASSFQGDTQYF	TGTGCCAGCAGCTTCCAGGGGGATACGCAGTATTTT
.	TRBV2	TRBJ1-5	.	CASSKGFQPQHF	TGTGCCAGCAGTAAGGGTTTTCAGCCCCAGCATTTT
.	TRBV27	TRBJ2-5	.	CASSLSGIGETQYF	TGTGCCAGCAGTTTATCAGGTATCGGAGAGACCCAGTACTTC
.	TRBV4-2	TRBJ2-7	TRBD1	CASSQDGTDYEQYF	TGTGCCAGCAGCCAAGATGGGACAGACTACGAGCAGTACTTC
few	TRBV4-1	TRBJ2-1	TRBD1	CASSRLRGQNYNEQFF	TGCGCCAGCAGCCGCCTCAGGGGGCAGAACTACAATGAGCAGTTCTTC
once	TRBV5-6	TRBJ1-2	TRBD1	CASSWDRGLSGYTF	TGTGCCAGCAGCTGGGACAGGGGATTAAGTGGCTACACCTTC
.	TRBV27	TRBJ1-1	.	CASSSLRAPDTEAFF	TGTGCCAGCAGTTCCCTCAGGGCCCCGGACACTGAAGCTTTCTTT
.	TRBV7-9	TRBJ2-2	TRBD2	CAFGGKAGELFF	TGTGCCTTCGGGGGGAAGGCCGGGGAGCTGTTTTTT
.	TRBV2	TRBJ1-1	.	CASSEVGGGNTEAFF	TGTGCCAGCAGTGAAGTTGGAGGGGGAAACACTGAAGCTTTCTTT
.	TRBV27	TRBJ1-1	.	CASSHYGGSNTEAFF	TGTGCCAGCAGTCATTACGGGGGATCGAACACTGAAGCTTTCTTT
.	TRBV5-1	TRBJ1-1	.	CASSLDGDTSPFF	TGCGCCAGCAGCTTGGATGGGGACACGTCGCCTTTCTTT
.	TRBV29-1	TRBJ1-1	.	CSVEVAQNTEAFF	TGCAGCGTTGAAGTTGCTCAGAACACTGAAGCTTTCTTT
.	TRBV9	TRBJ1-1	TRBD1	CASSNHGQGYTEAFF	TGTGCCAGCAGCAACCATGGACAGGGGTACACTGAAGCTTTCTTT
.	TRBV7-2	TRBJ2-5	.	CASSSNAGSLQETQYF	TGTGCCAGCAGCTCAAACGCCGGCAGCCTTCAAGAGACCCAGTACTTC
few	TRBV6-5	TRBJ1-5	.	CASALTELNQPQHF	TGTGCCAGCGCTTTGACGGAACTCAATCAGCCCCAGCATTTT
.	TRBV5-4	TRBJ2-5	.	CASSLALAKETQYF	TGTGCCAGCAGCTTGGCGTTAGCCAAGGAGACCCAGTACTTC
few	TRBV5-1	TRBJ1-3	.	CASSFSSGNTIYF	TGCGCCAGCAGCTTCAGCTCTGGAAACACCATATATTTT
.	TRBV10-2	TRBJ2-7	.	CASSEWAGSYEQYF	TGCGCCAGCAGTGAGTGGGCCGGATCCTACGAGCAGTACTTC
.	TRBV5-3	TRBJ1-2	TRBD1	CARSPDRASNGYTF	TGTGCCAGAAGCCCGGACAGGGCCTCCAATGGCTACACCTTC
.	TRBV9	TRBJ2-1	.	CASSPLFYNEQFF	TGTGCCAGCAGCCCGCTGTTCTACAATGAGCAGTTCTTC
.	TRBV30	TRBJ1-2	.	CAWSPGASYGYTF	TGTGCCTGGAGTCCAGGGGCGTCCTATGGCTACACCTTC
.	TRBV5-4	TRBJ2-1	TRBD2	CASSTREGVAYNEQFF	TGTGCCAGCAGCACCCGGGAGGGGGTCGCCTACAATGAGCAGTTCTTC
.	TRBV30	TRBJ1-3	.	CAWSGGYSGNTIYF	TGTGCCTGGAGTGGAGGTTATTCTGGAAACACCATATATTTT
.	TRBV30	TRBJ2-7	.	CAWSRVGYEQYF	TGTGCCTGGAGTCGTGTGGGGTACGAGCAGTACTTC